Listed below are T cell receptor beta chains from one sample, sequenced in a study of T cells expressing NK-cell markers. Each CDR3 protein gets one entry in TCRdb, which reprocessed the 5' RACE reads and gives no DNA. This table lists about 410,000 distinct CDR3 sequences. Specimen: blood T cells: a sorted CD56 or NKG2C T cell subset, CD4+ or CD8+ T cells, or bulk PBMC T cells (not recorded which). The origin of the receptors is a woman in her fifties or sixties in good health. The CDR3 runs from the conserved cysteine through the conserved F or W.

v_call: TRBV28; j_call: TRBJ1-2; cdr3_aa: CASSPTDREGYGYTF
v_call: TRBV7-8; j_call: TRBJ1-3; cdr3_aa: CASSLSTGAGGNTIYF
v_call: TRBV4-1; j_call: TRBJ1-1; cdr3_aa: CASSQDPGTDTEAFF
v_call: TRBV10-3; j_call: TRBJ2-3; cdr3_aa: CAIRTGSTDTQYF
v_call: TRBV7-9; j_call: TRBJ1-4; cdr3_aa: CASSLSGVNEKLFF
v_call: TRBV24-1; j_call: TRBJ2-7; cdr3_aa: CATSDLVPGGPLGQYF
v_call: TRBV10-1; j_call: TRBJ2-2; cdr3_aa: CASSEEDTGFAGELFF
v_call: TRBV10-1; j_call: TRBJ2-4; cdr3_aa: CASSESSGLAGVQYF
v_call: TRBV7-8; j_call: TRBJ2-3; cdr3_aa: CASSFFIAGSTDTQYF
v_call: TRBV12-3/TRBV12-4; j_call: TRBJ2-3; cdr3_aa: CASGRGGRDTQYF
v_call: TRBV27; j_call: TRBJ2-3; cdr3_aa: CASSSSSGYTQYF
v_call: TRBV7-9; j_call: TRBJ2-7; cdr3_aa: CASAPGEIYEQYF
v_call: TRBV5-1; j_call: TRBJ2-1; cdr3_aa: CASSPQTGLRNEQFF
v_call: TRBV27; j_call: TRBJ2-2; cdr3_aa: CASSLPPTPLPNTGELFF
v_call: TRBV5-4; j_call: TRBJ2-1; cdr3_aa: CASRPGTSGMISYNEQFF
v_call: TRBV27; j_call: TRBJ2-7; cdr3_aa: CASTLDGGTGRYEQYF
v_call: TRBV7-9; j_call: TRBJ2-5; cdr3_aa: CASSFGTVEQETQYF